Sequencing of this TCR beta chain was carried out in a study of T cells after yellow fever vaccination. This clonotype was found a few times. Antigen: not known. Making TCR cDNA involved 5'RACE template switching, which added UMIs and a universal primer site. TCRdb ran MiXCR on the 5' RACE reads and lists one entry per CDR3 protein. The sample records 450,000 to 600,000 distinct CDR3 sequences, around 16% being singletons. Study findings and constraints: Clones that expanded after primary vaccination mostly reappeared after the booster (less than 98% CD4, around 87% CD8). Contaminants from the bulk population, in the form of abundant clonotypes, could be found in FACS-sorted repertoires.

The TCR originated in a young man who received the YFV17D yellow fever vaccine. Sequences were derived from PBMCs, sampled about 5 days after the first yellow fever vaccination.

CDR3 DNA: TGCGCCCCCAATGCAGGGGCGTTTTACAATGAGCAGTTCTTC. Encoded protein: CAPNAGAFYNEQFF. The chain has TRBV5-1 and TRBJ2-1; perhaps TRBD1 as D (6 bases). Trimming left V 10 bases short and J 4 bases short, with 18 bases between. The CDR3 contains 14 residues. In germline, CDR1 is SGHRS, CDR2 YFSETQ.